Described below is a single T cell receptor (beta chain) sequence and its context. No antigen is known for it. It was across several immunoSEQ plates that each subset's genomic DNA was evenly split. Authors' methods: Filtering differed for immunoSEQ, which gave only junction sequences without quality scores. Assay: immunoSEQ multiplex PCR; the TCRdb copy retains only in-frame clones and omits some. From that table come the V and J calls and clone size; the DNA was used to work out D and trimming. The table has 1 million to 1.2 million clones, 60% to 85% seen once. The data belong to a study of shared clonotypes between healthy human individuals. The CDR3 totals 16 residues. With V trimmed by 6 bases and J by 1 base, 10 bases remained unmatched. Germline loops: CDR1 SNHLY, CDR2 FYNNEI. Notes on the study in general: When compared with the clonotypes that were shared by all four sorted-subset donors, the non-shared clonotypes turned out to have lower generation probabilities. The study found approximately 5% of naive CD4 clonotypes shared across four donors.

The clonotype originates from a man between 18 and 29 years old in good health. Some clones in this sample may be carry-over from other donors' samples. V is TRBV2 and J is TRBJ2-5, with TRBD1 matching 8 bases. Source material: memory CD4+ T cells from PBMCs. Documented subset: CD45RA-negative fraction. The CDR3, as DNA: TGTGCCAGCAGCCTCGGACAGGGTGGACTCCAAGAGACCCAGTACTTC. Its translation: CASSLGQGGLQETQYF.